These 23 T cell receptor beta chains came from one sample sequenced in a study of regulatory T cells in long-lasting Graves disease. For TCR beta, libraries came from iRepertoire HTBI primers and Arm-PCR of CDR3 regions. A single record per CDR3 protein comes from TCRdb applying MiXCR to the multiplex PCR reads. The table shows roughly 400,000 distinct CDR3 sequences, with around 21% occurring only once. The time point is: persistent/refractory GD, antithyroid drugs over 5 years with positive TRAb. Generation of the TCR library employed RNA extracted from PBMCs. Sequenced material: peripheral blood mononuclear cells (PBMCs), taken when the disease was refractory, from a patient treated with antithyroid drugs. The receptors come from a female donor with Graves disease.

This clonotype came up many times. The genes are TRBV27 and TRBJ2-7, with 13 nucleotides matching TRBD2. The CDR3 length is 17 residues. From germline, CDR1 is MNHEY and CDR2 SMNVEV (reference sequence). Unmatched junction bases numbered 9, after V lost 4 bases and J lost 3 bases. Here the CDR3 reads CASSSWTSGGSRYEQYF. The CDR3 DNA reads as TGTGCCAGCAGTTCATGGACTAGCGGGGGTTCCCGCTACGAGCAGTACTTC.

This clonotype was detected a few times. This chain uses TRBV7-2 with TRBJ1-1; D is uncertain. The CDR3 sequence is 14 residues long. V lost 5 bases and J lost 4, with 14 bases in between. The V gene's germline CDR1 is SGHTA and CDR2 FQGNSA. The CDR3 nucleotides are TGTGCCAGCAGCCTCACCCGTTTTGGCACTGAAGCTTTCTTT. Residues: CASSLTRFGTEAFF.

This clonotype was picked up many times. The CDR3 nucleotides read TGCGCCAGCAGCCAGGCAGGGAGCGGCTACACCTTC. This translates into CASSQAGSGYTF. The rearrangement uses TRBV5-1 and TRBJ1-2; TRBD1 is a possible D gene (5 bases). There are 12 residues in the CDR3. In germline, CDR1 is SGHRS, CDR2 YFSETQ. The V gene lost 4 bases and the J gene lost 8 bases, with 12 bases spanning the gap.

This clonotype was found once. The chain recombines TRBV20-1 with TRBJ2-1; TRBD2 agrees at 7 bases. The germline V gene has CDR1 DFQATT and CDR2 SNEGSKA (reference sequence). The CDR3 has 15 amino acids. The V and J ends lost 3 bases and 6 bases, in that order; junction bases with no gene match: 11. The CDR3 bases are TGCAGTGCTAGGTACGAGGCGGGAGATTGCAATGAGCAGTTCTTC. It encodes CSARYEAGDCNEQFF.

The chain couples TRBV9 to TRBJ2-1, with 7 bases identical to TRBD2. The CDR3 sequence is 15 residues long. V dropped 0 bases and J dropped 9; count of bases not matched to a gene: 9. Germline lookup yields CDR1 SGDLS and CDR2 YYNGEE. In nucleotides, the CDR3 is TGTGCCAGCAGCGTAGAGGCGGGAGAGCAGAGTGAGCAGTTCTTC. Protein product: CASSVEAGEQSEQFF.

This clonotype was counted at least ten times. This chain links TRBV11-3 with TRBJ2-7; 7 bases are a match to TRBD1. In germline, CDR1 is SGHNT, CDR2 YENEEA. The CDR3 is 12 amino acids. The junction had 6 bases not matched to a gene; V was cut back by 8 bases and J by 5 bases. CDR3 DNA: TGTGCCAGCTGTGAGGGGGCTCACGAGCAGTACTTC. It translates to CASCEGAHEQYF.

This clonotype turned up a few times. V gene TRBV19 combines with J gene TRBJ2-7, with D perhaps matching TRBD1 (5 bases). V lost 8 bases to trimming and J lost 3 bases, with 17 bases between them. Germline assignment: CDR1 LNHDA and CDR2 SQIVND (reference sequence). The CDR3 is made up of 14 amino acids. CDR3 sequence: CASSPDSWNYEQYF. The DNA for the CDR3 is TGTGCCAGTTCACCTGACAGCTGGAACTACGAGCAGTACTTC.

The V and J genes are TRBV20-1 and TRBJ2-7; D is perhaps TRBD1 (6 bases). The CDR3 consists of 14 residues. Trimming took off 0 bases at V and 3 bases at J, with 12 bases between the two ends. Germline V gene data show CDR1 as DFQATT and CDR2 as SNEGSKA (reference sequence). The CDR3: CSAREYRDRYEQYF. The CDR3, as DNA: TGCAGTGCTAGAGAATACAGGGACCGCTACGAGCAGTACTTC.

CDR3 protein: CASSQDRTSGTQYF. Written as DNA, the CDR3 is TGCGCCAGCAGCCAAGATAGAACTTCCGGGACCCAGTACTTC. The chain couples TRBV4-3 to TRBJ2-5; the D is unclear. This CDR3 contains 14 residues. Trimming shortened V by 0 bases and J by 7 bases, and 12 bases separated the two germline ends. CDR1 is LGHNA and CDR2 is YSLEER in the germline V gene.

This clonotype has just a few counts. V usage is TRBV7-2 and J usage is TRBJ2-7; D might be TRBD1 or TRBD2, each matching 6 bases. Germline loops: CDR1 SGHTA, CDR2 FQGNSA. This CDR3 has 16 residues. V dropped 1 base and J dropped 0 bases, with 13 bases sitting between them. This CDR3 is CASSLGGAETSYEQYF. CDR3 sequence (DNA): TGTGCCAGCAGCTTAGGGGGGGCGGAAACCTCCTACGAGCAGTACTTC.

The sample holds a few counts of this clonotype. V usage is TRBV9 and J usage is TRBJ1-1; D possibly corresponds to TRBD1 (5 bases). This CDR3 has 15 amino acids. Germline CDR1 SGDLS, CDR2 YYNGEE. V lost 4 bases, J lost 4 bases, and 17 bases lay in between. CDR3 loop: CASSQKDSLGTEAFF. CDR3 in DNA: TGTGCCAGCAGCCAAAAAGACAGTTTGGGCACTGAAGCTTTCTTT.

This clonotype came up many times. The genes are TRBV2 and TRBJ2-7, with TRBD2 as a possible D gene (6 bases). The CDR3 sequence is 15 residues long. Trimming took off 1 base at V and 1 base at J, with 11 bases between the two ends. The germline gives CDR1 SNHLY, CDR2 FYNNEI. CDR3 sequence reads: CASSEEAGLSYEQYF. As DNA, the CDR3 is TGTGCCAGCAGTGAAGAGGCGGGGCTTTCCTACGAGCAGTACTTC.

The chain uses TRBV29-1 and TRBJ2-7; TRBD2 is a possible D gene (7 bases). The germline V gene encodes CDR1 SQVTM and CDR2 ANQGSEA. The V end lost 6 bases, the J end lost 1 base, and 16 bases lay between the germline ends. The CDR3 covers 14 residues. CDR3 region: CSVGGLGESYEQYF. The CDR3 DNA is TGCAGCGTGGGGGGGCTAGGAGAATCCTACGAGCAGTACTTC.

This chain uses TRBV3-1 with TRBJ2-7; weak D call: TRBD1 (6 bases). V shed 3 bases and J shed 3 bases, with 15 bases lying between them. Germline loops: CDR1 LGHDT, CDR2 YNNKEL (reference sequence). This CDR3 spans 15 amino acids. The CDR3 coding sequence is TGTGCCAGCAGCCAGACAGGCAGGGTGAACTACGAGCAGTACTTC. Protein sequence: CASSQTGRVNYEQYF.

This clonotype was recorded at least ten times. V and J are TRBV12-3 or TRBV12-4 and TRBJ2-5, with TRBD1 identical over 7 bases. The CDR3 covers 15 residues. After removal of 5 bases from V and 5 bases from J, the junction contained 11 bases not matched to a gene. The CDR3 protein is CASSTRTGYSETQYF. The CDR3 DNA reads as TGTGCCAGCAGTACTCGGACAGGTTATTCGGAGACCCAGTACTTC.

This clonotype was picked up many times. CDR3 sequence: CAWLTRDGDYTF. DNA for the CDR3: TGTGCCTGGCTCACCCGGGACGGGGACTACACCTTC. The V gene is TRBV30, the J gene TRBJ1-2; D possibly corresponds to TRBD1 (5 bases). CDR3 size: 12 residues. The V end lost 5 bases, the J end lost 10 bases, and 17 bases lay between the germline ends. Germline CDR1 GTSNPN, CDR2 SVGIG (reference sequence).

This clonotype was seen a handful of times. J is TRBJ2-7 and V is TRBV7-9; D is perhaps TRBD2 (7 bases). V was trimmed by 5 bases and J by 1 base, leaving 21 bases between them. Per the germline V gene, CDR1 is SEHNR and CDR2 is FQNEAQ (reference sequence). This CDR3 region has 17 residues. CDR3 amino acids: CASSQGWASGVSYEQYF. The CDR3 nucleotides read TGTGCCAGCAGCCAGGGGTGGGCTAGCGGTGTTTCCTACGAGCAGTACTTC.

The table lists this clonotype with many counts. The chain is built from TRBV28 and TRBJ2-7, with D perhaps matching TRBD1 or TRBD2 (6 bases each). This CDR3 spans 13 amino acids. Germline loops: CDR1 MDHEN, CDR2 SYDVKM. The V and J ends lost 7 bases and 3 bases respectively, with 13 bases between them. CDR3 in amino acids: CASTEGGFYEQYF. As DNA, the CDR3 is TGTGCCAGCACCGAGGGGGGCTTCTACGAGCAGTACTTC.

The chain uses TRBV6-1 and TRBJ1-5; no clear D gene. The V gene lost 10 bases and the J gene lost 3 bases, with 13 bases spanning the gap. CDR3 length: 13 residues. Per the germline V gene, CDR1 is MNHNS and CDR2 is SASEGT. The CDR3 reads CAIKTEFNQPQHF. The CDR3 bases are TGTGCCATCAAAACAGAGTTCAATCAGCCCCAGCATTTT.

This clonotype has more than one count but fewer than ten. The chain combines TRBV29-1 with TRBJ1-1; 9 bases are a match to TRBD1. This CDR3 has 15 residues. V shed 0 bases and J 6 bases; nucleotides not matched to a gene: 8. From germline, CDR1 is SQVTM and CDR2 ANQGSEA. This CDR3 is CSVEDWVQGAAEAFF. The CDR3 bases are TGCAGCGTTGAAGATTGGGTACAGGGGGCGGCTGAAGCTTTCTTT.

This clonotype was recorded at least ten times. The chain links TRBV7-8 to TRBJ2-7, with TRBD1 identical over 11 bases. V lost 5 bases and J lost 7; bases outside the gene matches: 7. Germline-derived CDR1 and CDR2 are SGHVS and FQNEAQ. The CDR3 runs to 14 residues. CDR3 region: CASSPGQGGREQYF. The CDR3 DNA reads as TGTGCCAGCAGCCCGGGACAGGGGGGTCGTGAGCAGTACTTC.

This clonotype has just a few counts. The CDR3 DNA is TGTGCCAGCAGCCCTGGTGGGGTTGGAGAGACCCAGTACTTC. Encoded protein: CASSPGGVGETQYF. This chain joins TRBV4-2 and TRBJ2-5; D is unclear. The CDR3 covers 14 residues. The ends were cut back, 4 bases at V and 4 bases at J, with 13 bases in the middle. Per germline, CDR1 LGHNA and CDR2 YNFKEQ.

The chain combines TRBV3-1 with TRBJ1-4; D remains ambiguous. The germline CDR1 and CDR2 sequences are LGHDT and YNNKEL (reference sequence). This CDR3 is built from 14 residues. V was clipped by 7 bases and J by 0 bases, with 9 bases between them. In DNA form, the CDR3 reads TGTGCCAGCACCTCGAGGCCAACTAATGAAAAACTGTTTTTT. As protein: CASTSRPTNEKLFF.